The 22 T cell receptor beta chains below were found in one sample sequenced in a study of CD8 T cells in Susac syndrome. Reverse transcription of roughly 0.5 to 1 ug RNA was carried out with random hexamers. TCRdb processed the immunoSEQ multiplex PCR reads anew with MiXCR; each CDR3 protein has one entry. Among a few hundred thousand distinct CDR3 sequences listed, approximately 89% were seen once. Sequencing was performed on CD8+ T cells from PBMCs. All receptors derive from a human donor with multiple sclerosis.

The rearrangement uses TRBV5-1 and TRBJ1-2, with D possibly being TRBD1 (5 bases). Germline-derived CDR1 and CDR2 are SGHRS and YFSETQ. V dropped 4 bases and J dropped 4 bases, with 14 bases sitting between them. The CDR3 is 14 amino acids. Here the CDR3 reads CASSPGPSSYGYTF. The DNA of the CDR3 is TGCGCCAGCAGCCCGGGGCCATCCTCCTATGGCTACACCTTC.

The chain couples TRBV29-1 to TRBJ2-3, with a tentative D call TRBD2 (6 bases). The V end was cut by 4 bases, the J end by 0 bases, with 14 bases between. The germline V gene has CDR1 SQVTM and CDR2 ANQGSEA. This CDR3 spans 15 amino acids. This chain's CDR3 is CSVAGGSGSTDTQYF. The CDR3, as DNA: TGCAGCGTTGCGGGTGGCAGCGGGAGCACAGATACGCAGTATTTT.

CDR3 residues: CASSYSRQGRTEAFF. CDR3 DNA sequence: TGTGCCAGCAGTTACTCGAGACAGGGAAGAACTGAAGCTTTCTTT. V and J are TRBV6-2 or TRBV6-3 and TRBJ1-1; 7 positions agree with TRBD1. The junction had 6 bases not matched to a gene; V was cut back by 0 bases and J by 5 bases. CDR1 MNHEY and CDR2 SVGEGT come from the germline V gene. The CDR3 covers 15 residues.

The chain joins TRBV19 to TRBJ1-5; D is uncertain. Germline values: CDR1 LNHDA, CDR2 SQIVND (reference sequence). CDR3 length: 14 amino acids. V was shortened by 7 bases and J by 0 bases, with 10 bases between the two germline ends. The CDR3 DNA sequence: TGTGCCAGTACCACCGGGGATAGCAATCAGCCCCAGCATTTT. As protein: CASTTGDSNQPQHF.

This chain links TRBV4-1 with TRBJ2-1; D not certain. Germline CDR1 and CDR2: MGHRA and YSYEKL. CDR3 length equals 18 residues. Trimming shortened V by 3 bases and J by 3 bases, and 21 bases separated the two germline ends. CDR3 sequence reads: CASSQEFHPPKGYNEQFF. The CDR3 DNA reads TGCGCCAGCAGCCAGGAGTTTCACCCGCCTAAGGGCTACAATGAGCAGTTCTTC.

The V and J genes are TRBV12-3 or TRBV12-4 and TRBJ2-5; 16 bases are shared with TRBD2. CDR3 length equals 19 residues. J lost 4 bases, V lost 6 bases, and 14 bases had no gene match. For the CDR3, the DNA is TGTGCCAGCAGGACCGGGACTAGCGGGAGGGCCGGTAATGTAGAGACCCAGTACTTC. Amino acid sequence: CASRTGTSGRAGNVETQYF.

The chain couples TRBV9 to TRBJ2-1; 7 nucleotides agree with TRBD1. V gave up 0 bases and J gave up 6 bases; unmatched junction bases: 9. The V gene's germline CDR1 is SGDLS and CDR2 YYNGEE. The CDR3 consists of 16 residues. The CDR3 DNA follows: TGTGCCAGCAGCGTAGAGGGACAGATCAGGGGCAATGAGCAGTTCTTC. It yields the protein CASSVEGQIRGNEQFF. The whole variable domain, filled in from reference TRBV9 and TRBJ2-1, reads DSGVTQTPKHLITATGQRVTLRCSPRSGDLSVYWYQQSLDQGLQFLIQYYNGEERAKGNILERFSAQQFPDLHSELNLSSLELGDSALYFCASSVEGQIRGNEQFFGPGTRLTVL.

V usage is TRBV10-3 and J usage is TRBJ1-5; D not certain. CDR3 length: 16 residues. Trimming removed 0 bases at V and 3 bases at J, with 12 bases between. Germline values: CDR1 ENHRY, CDR2 SYGVKD. CDR3 protein: CAISESQAVNNQPQHF. DNA of the CDR3: TGTGCCATCAGTGAGTCTCAGGCGGTTAACAATCAGCCCCAGCATTTT.

This sequence joins TRBV4-1 and TRBJ2-3, with TRBD1 as a possible D gene (5 bases). This CDR3 has 16 amino acids. The germline V gene encodes CDR1 MGHRA and CDR2 YSYEKL. V gave up 0 bases and J gave up 4 bases, with 14 bases separating them. The CDR3 nucleotides are TGCGCCAGCAGCCAAGAAGGGTCAGGGTGGCCAGATACGCAGTATTTT. This sequence encodes CASSQEGSGWPDTQYF.

The V and J genes are TRBV3-1 and TRBJ2-7, with 7 bases lining up with TRBD2. V lost 4 bases, J lost 2 bases, and 5 bases stayed unmatched. Per the germline V gene, CDR1 is LGHDT and CDR2 is YNNKEL (reference sequence). The CDR3 has 14 residues. The CDR3 nucleotides are TGTGCCAGCAGCCCCGTCCGGGGGGCCTACGAGCAGTACTTC. This encodes CASSPVRGAYEQYF.

This chain uses TRBV5-1 with TRBJ2-7; 13 nucleotides align to TRBD2. CDR1 is SGHRS, CDR2 YFSETQ, per germline. The CDR3 has 18 residues. The trim removed 5 bases at V and 0 bases at J, leaving 11 bases unmatched. DNA of the CDR3: TGCGCCAGCAGTGGGGAGACTAGCGGGGGGCCGAACTCCTACGAGCAGTACTTC. This codes for CASSGETSGGPNSYEQYF. Filled out from reference TRBV5-1 and TRBJ2-7, the complete variable domain reads KAGVTQTPRYLIKTRGQQVTLSCSPISGHRSVSWYQQTPGQGLQFLFEYFSETQRNKGNFPGRFSGRQFSNSRSEMNVSTLELGDSALYLCASSGETSGGPNSYEQYFGPGTRLTVT.

The chain employs TRBV13 and TRBJ2-2; D is tentatively TRBD1 or TRBD2 (5 bases each). With 0 bases removed from V and 5 bases from J, the gap between germline ends came to 13 bases. Germline V gives CDR1 PRHDT, CDR2 FYEKMQ (reference sequence). CDR3 length equals 16 residues. In nucleotides, the CDR3 is TGTGCCAGCAGCTTAGGCCTAGCTGGACAAACCGGGGAGCTGTTTTTT. This translates into CASSLGLAGQTGELFF.

This clonotype was seen once. V usage is TRBV7-8 and J usage is TRBJ2-1; D is ambiguous. Germline CDR1 and CDR2: SGHVS and FQNEAQ. The CDR3 loop spans 16 amino acids. V was shortened by 1 base and J by 5 bases, with 15 bases between the two germline ends. CDR3 sequence reads: CASSLGYKSQDNEQFF. The CDR3 DNA follows: TGTGCCAGCAGCTTAGGGTATAAGAGTCAGGACAATGAGCAGTTCTTC.

The CDR3 sequence is CASSPGGLNYGYTF. The DNA of the CDR3 is TGTGCCAGCAGTCCAGGGGGTCTGAACTATGGCTACACCTTC. The chain has TRBV6-5 and TRBJ1-2; 7 bases line up with TRBD1. The CDR3 contains 14 residues. CDR1 is MNHEY and CDR2 is SVGAGI in the germline V gene. Trimming removed 5 bases from V and 2 bases from J; junction bases left unmatched: 5.

V and J are TRBV11-2 and TRBJ2-1, with TRBD2 matching over 8 bases. Trimming took 5 bases from V and 1 from J; bases not matched to a gene: 7. CDR3 length: 16 amino acids. Germline V CDR1 and CDR2: SGHAT, FQNNGV. The CDR3 protein is CASSPPSGGSYNEQFF. As DNA, the CDR3 is TGTGCCAGCAGCCCACCGTCGGGAGGGTCCTACAATGAGCAGTTCTTC.

The CDR3 bases are TGTGCCAGCAGCTTAGATTTGCGCAGCCCACCGGAGCTGTTTTTT. Translating gives CASSLDLRSPPELFF. The chain carries TRBV11-2 and TRBJ2-2, with no clear D. The length of the CDR3 is 15 residues. Germline-derived CDR1 and CDR2 are SGHAT and FQNNGV. Trimming pared 0 bases from V and 10 bases from J, leaving 15 bases between. Full variable domain (missing parts from reference TRBV11-2 and TRBJ2-2): EAGVAQSPRYKIIEKRQSVAFWCNPISGHATLYWYQQILGQGPKLLIQFQNNGVVDDSQLPKDRFSAERLKGVDSTLKIQPAKLEDSAVYLCASSLDLRSPPELFFGEGSRLTVL.

To note about this clonotype: Relative to the germline gene, one junction end is altered; a read error may explain this. The chain recombines TRBV7-9 with TRBJ1-1; a weak D match, TRBD1 (6 bases). The CDR3 extends over 12 amino acids. Per the germline V gene, CDR1 is SEHNR and CDR2 is FQNEAQ (reference sequence). The CDR3 sequence: CAGSLQGLGAFF. CDR3 coding DNA: TGTGCCGGCAGCTTACAGGGTTTAGGAGCTTTCTTT.

This chain links TRBV7-9 with TRBJ1-2; 9 positions match TRBD1. Germline lookup yields CDR1 SEHNR and CDR2 FQNEAQ (reference sequence). This CDR3 is built from 17 residues. V lost 7 bases, J lost 8 bases, and 20 bases stayed unmatched. The CDR3 DNA follows: TGTGCCAGCATCTCAACGAAAAATCCGGGACAGGGAGGCGGCTACACCTTC. Translation gives CASISTKNPGQGGGYTF.

The rearrangement uses TRBV5-1 and TRBJ2-7, with 7 bases matching TRBD2. Trimming cost V 3 bases and J 3 bases; bases outside gene matches: 9. The germline V gene has CDR1 SGHRS and CDR2 YFSETQ. The CDR3 sequence is 15 residues long. CDR3 residues: CASSSLAGLFYEQYF. CDR3 nucleotide sequence: TGCGCCAGCAGCTCGTTAGCGGGCCTCTTCTACGAGCAGTACTTC.

This chain links TRBV6-5 with TRBJ1-1; D is undetermined. Per germline, CDR1 MNHEY and CDR2 SVGAGI. This CDR3 has 13 residues. V was clipped by 5 bases and J by 4 bases, with 11 bases between them. For the CDR3, the DNA is TGTGCCAGCAGTCCTCGGGTAGGCACTGAAGCTTTCTTT. It yields the protein CASSPRVGTEAFF.

The rearrangement links TRBV6-5 to TRBJ2-1; a weak D match, TRBD2 (7 bases). CDR3 length: 19 residues. CDR1 is MNHEY, CDR2 SVGAGI, per germline. V was clipped by 0 bases and J by 3 bases, with 21 bases between them. CDR3 sequence reads: CASSYSGGGNPRNYNEQFF. CDR3 bases: TGTGCCAGCAGTTACTCGGGAGGGGGGAACCCCCGAAACTACAATGAGCAGTTCTTC.

This CDR3 is CASSQEPLAGPGNEQFF. In DNA form, the CDR3 reads TGTGCCAGCAGCCAAGAACCGCTAGCGGGTCCGGGGAATGAGCAGTTCTTC. V and J are TRBV3-1 and TRBJ2-1, with 8 bases aligning to TRBD2. Germline V gene sequence: CDR1 LGHDT, CDR2 YNNKEL (reference sequence). The CDR3 covers 17 residues. Trimming cost V 0 bases and J 7 bases; bases outside gene matches: 11.